Sequencing of this TCR beta chain was carried out in a study of long-term antiretroviral therapy in people with HIV. General study results and limits: Across all time points, the repertoire was dominated by clones that expanded before ART.

As concerns this clone: Antigen: not known.

Researchers ran immunoSEQ v3.0 at survey level. Method: immunoSEQ multiplex PCR; TCRdb's copy keeps in-frame clones and lacks some. The sample includes fewer than 40,000 clones, roughly 77% seen only once; the top ten take 3% to 3.5%. Trimming removed 0 bases at V and 3 bases at J, with 11 bases between. CDR3 length equals 15 residues. Germline V gene sequence: CDR1 SGHDT, CDR2 YYEEEE. The sequences come from unsorted PBMCs, collected 1.9 years after starting antiretroviral therapy. The chain uses TRBV5-6 and TRBJ2-3; D is perhaps TRBD1 (5 bases). The clonotype comes from a man aged 18-30 years with HIV. CDR3: CASSLAGMVTDTQYF. The DNA of the CDR3 is TGTGCCAGCAGCTTGGCAGGGATGGTAACAGATACGCAGTATTTT.